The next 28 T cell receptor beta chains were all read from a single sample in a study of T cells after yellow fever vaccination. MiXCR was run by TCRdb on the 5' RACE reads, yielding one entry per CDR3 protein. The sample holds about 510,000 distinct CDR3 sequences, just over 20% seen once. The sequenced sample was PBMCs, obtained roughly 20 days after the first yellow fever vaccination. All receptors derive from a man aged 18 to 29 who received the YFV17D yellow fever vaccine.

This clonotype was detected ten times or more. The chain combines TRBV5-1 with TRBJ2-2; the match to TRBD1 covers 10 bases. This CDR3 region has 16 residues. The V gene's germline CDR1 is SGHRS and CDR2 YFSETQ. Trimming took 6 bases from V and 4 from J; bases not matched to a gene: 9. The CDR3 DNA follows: TGCGCCAGCACCTCAACGGGGACAGGGGTCACCGGGGAGCTGTTTTTT. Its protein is CASTSTGTGVTGELFF.

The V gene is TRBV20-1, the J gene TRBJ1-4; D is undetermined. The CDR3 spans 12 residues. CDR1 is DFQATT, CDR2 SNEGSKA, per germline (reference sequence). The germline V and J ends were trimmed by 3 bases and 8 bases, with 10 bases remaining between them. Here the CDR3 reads CSARGLGEKLFF. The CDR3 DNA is TGCAGTGCTAGGGGCCTGGGGGAAAAACTGTTTTTT.

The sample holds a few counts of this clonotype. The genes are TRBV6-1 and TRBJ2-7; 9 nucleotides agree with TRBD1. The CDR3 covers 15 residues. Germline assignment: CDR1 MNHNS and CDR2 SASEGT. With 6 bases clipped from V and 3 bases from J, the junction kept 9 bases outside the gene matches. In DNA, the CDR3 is TGTGCCAGCAGCGAACCGGGACAGGGCCTCTACGAGCAGTACTTC. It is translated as CASSEPGQGLYEQYF.

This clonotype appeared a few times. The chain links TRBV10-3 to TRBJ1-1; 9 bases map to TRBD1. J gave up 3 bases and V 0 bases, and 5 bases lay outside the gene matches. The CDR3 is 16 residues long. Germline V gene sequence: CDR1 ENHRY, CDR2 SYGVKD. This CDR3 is CAISESPRTGDTEAFF. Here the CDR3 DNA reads TGTGCCATCAGTGAGTCTCCGCGGACAGGGGACACTGAAGCTTTCTTT.

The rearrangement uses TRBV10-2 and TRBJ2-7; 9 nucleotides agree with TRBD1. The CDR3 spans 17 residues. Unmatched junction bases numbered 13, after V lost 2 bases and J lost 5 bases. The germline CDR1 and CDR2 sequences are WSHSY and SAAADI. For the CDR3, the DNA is TGCGCCAGCAGTGAGACGCCCCGGACAGGGGTGACCAACGAGCAGTACTTC. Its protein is CASSETPRTGVTNEQYF.

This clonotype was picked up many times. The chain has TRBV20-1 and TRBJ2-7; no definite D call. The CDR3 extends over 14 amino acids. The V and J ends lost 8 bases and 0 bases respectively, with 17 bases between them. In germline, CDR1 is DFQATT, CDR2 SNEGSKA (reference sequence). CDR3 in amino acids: CSSTDARSSYEQYF. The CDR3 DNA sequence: TGCAGTTCCACGGACGCGAGGAGCTCCTACGAGCAGTACTTC.

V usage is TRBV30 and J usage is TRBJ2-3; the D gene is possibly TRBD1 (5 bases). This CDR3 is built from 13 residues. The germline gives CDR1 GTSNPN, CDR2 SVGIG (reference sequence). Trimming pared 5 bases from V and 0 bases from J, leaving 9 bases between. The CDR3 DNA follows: TGTGCCTGGTCGCAGGGTAGCACAGATACGCAGTATTTT. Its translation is CAWSQGSTDTQYF.

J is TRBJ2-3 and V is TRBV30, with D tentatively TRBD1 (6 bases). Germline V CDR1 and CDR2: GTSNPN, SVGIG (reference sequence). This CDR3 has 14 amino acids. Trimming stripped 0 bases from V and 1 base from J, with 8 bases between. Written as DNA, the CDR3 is TGTGCCTGGAGTGTAGGGGGAGGCACAGATACGCAGTATTTT. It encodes CAWSVGGGTDTQYF. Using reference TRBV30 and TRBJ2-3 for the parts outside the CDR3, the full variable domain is SQTIHQWPATLVQPVGSPLSLECTVEGTSNPNLYWYRQAAGRGLQLLFYSVGIGQISSEVPQNLSASRPQDRQFILSSKKLLLSDSGFYLCAWSVGGGTDTQYFGPGTRLTVL.

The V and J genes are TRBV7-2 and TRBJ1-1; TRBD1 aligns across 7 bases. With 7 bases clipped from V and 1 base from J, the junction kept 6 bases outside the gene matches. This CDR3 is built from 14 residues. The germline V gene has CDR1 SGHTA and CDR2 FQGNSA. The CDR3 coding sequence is TGTGCCAGCACCGACAGGGCCGGGAACACTGAAGCTTTCTTT. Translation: CASTDRAGNTEAFF.

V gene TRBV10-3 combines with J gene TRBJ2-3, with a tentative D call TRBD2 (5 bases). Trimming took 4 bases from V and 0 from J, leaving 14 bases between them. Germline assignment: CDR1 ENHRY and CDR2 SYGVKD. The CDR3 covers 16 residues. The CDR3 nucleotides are TGTGCCATCAGTGGTATAGGAGCGGCTAGCACAGATACGCAGTATTTT. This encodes CAISGIGAASTDTQYF.

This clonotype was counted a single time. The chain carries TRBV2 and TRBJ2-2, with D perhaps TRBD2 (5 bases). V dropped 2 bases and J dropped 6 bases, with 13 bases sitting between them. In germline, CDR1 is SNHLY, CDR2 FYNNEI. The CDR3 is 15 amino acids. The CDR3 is CASSESEGAPGELFF. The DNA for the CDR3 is TGTGCCAGCAGTGAAAGTGAGGGAGCCCCCGGGGAGCTGTTTTTT.

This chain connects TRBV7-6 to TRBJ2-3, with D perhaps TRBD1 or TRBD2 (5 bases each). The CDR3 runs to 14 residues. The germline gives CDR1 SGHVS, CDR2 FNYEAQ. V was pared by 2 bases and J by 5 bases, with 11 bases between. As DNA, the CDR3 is TGTGCCAGCAGCTTACTGGGGGAGAGAGATACGCAGTATTTT. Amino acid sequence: CASSLLGERDTQYF.

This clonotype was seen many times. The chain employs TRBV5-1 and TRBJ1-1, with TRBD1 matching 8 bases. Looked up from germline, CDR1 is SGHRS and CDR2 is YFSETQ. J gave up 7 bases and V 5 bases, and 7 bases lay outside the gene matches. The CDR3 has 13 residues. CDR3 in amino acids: CASSADREGEAFF. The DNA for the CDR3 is TGCGCCAGCAGTGCGGACAGGGAGGGTGAAGCTTTCTTT.

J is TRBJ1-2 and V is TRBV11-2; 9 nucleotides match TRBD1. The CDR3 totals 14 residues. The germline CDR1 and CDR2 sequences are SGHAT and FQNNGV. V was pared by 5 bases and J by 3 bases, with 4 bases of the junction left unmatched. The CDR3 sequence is CASSTGTGYYGYTF. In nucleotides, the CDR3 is TGTGCCAGCAGCACGGGGACAGGGTACTATGGCTACACCTTC.

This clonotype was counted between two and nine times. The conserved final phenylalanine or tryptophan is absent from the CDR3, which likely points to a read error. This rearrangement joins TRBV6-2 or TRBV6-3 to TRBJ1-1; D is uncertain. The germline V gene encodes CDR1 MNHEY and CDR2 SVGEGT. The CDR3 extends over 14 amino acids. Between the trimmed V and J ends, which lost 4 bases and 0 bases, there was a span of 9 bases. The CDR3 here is CASSSTSLNTEAFL. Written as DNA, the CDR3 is TGTGCCAGCAGTTCGACAAGTTTGAACACTGAAGCTTTCTTG.

The CDR3 reads CASVPAGGPNYGYTF. The CDR3 DNA follows: TGTGCCAGCGTTCCGGCGGGGGGGCCTAACTATGGCTACACCTTC. The chain has TRBV6-2 or TRBV6-3 and TRBJ1-2, with D perhaps TRBD1 (6 bases). V lost 8 bases and J 0 bases, leaving 16 bases between the germline ends. The CDR3 covers 15 residues. The germline V gene has CDR1 MNHEY and CDR2 SVGEGT.

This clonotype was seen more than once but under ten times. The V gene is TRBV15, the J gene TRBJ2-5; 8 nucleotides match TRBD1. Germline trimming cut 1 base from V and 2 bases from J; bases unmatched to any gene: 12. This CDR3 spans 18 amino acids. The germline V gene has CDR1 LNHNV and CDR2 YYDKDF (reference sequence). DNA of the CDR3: TGTGCCACCAGCAGAGTCCCTACTTGGACAGGGCTACAAGAGACCCAGTACTTC. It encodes CATSRVPTWTGLQETQYF.

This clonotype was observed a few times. For the CDR3, the DNA is TGTGCCAGCAGCCAACAGTTTTTGAACACCGGGGAGCTGTTTTTT. This gives the protein CASSQQFLNTGELFF. V gene TRBV14 combines with J gene TRBJ2-2; D is undetermined. Trimming pared 2 bases from V and 1 base from J, leaving 8 bases between. The CDR3 is 15 residues long. Germline V gene sequence: CDR1 SGHDN, CDR2 FVKESK.

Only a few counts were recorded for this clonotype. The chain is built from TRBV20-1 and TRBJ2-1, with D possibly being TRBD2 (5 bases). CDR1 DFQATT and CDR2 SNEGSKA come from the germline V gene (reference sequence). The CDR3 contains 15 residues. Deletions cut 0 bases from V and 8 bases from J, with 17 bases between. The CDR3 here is CSARDQRVGFYEQFF. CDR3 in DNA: TGCAGTGCTAGAGATCAGAGGGTCGGGTTCTATGAGCAGTTCTTC.

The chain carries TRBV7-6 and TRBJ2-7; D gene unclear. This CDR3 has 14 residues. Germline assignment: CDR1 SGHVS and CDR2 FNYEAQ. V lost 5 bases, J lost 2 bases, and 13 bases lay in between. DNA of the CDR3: TGTGCCAGCAGCCCCGCTCTAGGGCCCTACGAGCAGTACGTC. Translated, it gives CASSPALGPYEQYV.

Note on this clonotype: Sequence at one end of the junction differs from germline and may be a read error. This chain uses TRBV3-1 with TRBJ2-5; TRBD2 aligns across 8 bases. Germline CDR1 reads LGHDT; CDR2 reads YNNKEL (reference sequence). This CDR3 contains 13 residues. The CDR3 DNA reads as TGTGCCAGCAGCCTAGCGGGGCCGGAGATCCAGTACTTC. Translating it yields CASSLAGPEIQYF.

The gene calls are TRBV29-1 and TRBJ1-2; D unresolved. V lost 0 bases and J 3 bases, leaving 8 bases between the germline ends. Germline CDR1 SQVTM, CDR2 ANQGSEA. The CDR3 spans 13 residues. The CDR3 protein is CSVEELLDYGYTF. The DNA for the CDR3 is TGCAGCGTTGAAGAACTCCTTGACTATGGCTACACCTTC.

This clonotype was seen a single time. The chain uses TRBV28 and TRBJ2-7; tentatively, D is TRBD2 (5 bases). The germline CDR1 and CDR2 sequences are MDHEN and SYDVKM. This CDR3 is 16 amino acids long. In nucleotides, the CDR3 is TGTGCCAGCAGTTTAAATTGGAGGCAGAGCTCCTACGGGCAGTACGTC. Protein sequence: CASSLNWRQSSYGQYV.

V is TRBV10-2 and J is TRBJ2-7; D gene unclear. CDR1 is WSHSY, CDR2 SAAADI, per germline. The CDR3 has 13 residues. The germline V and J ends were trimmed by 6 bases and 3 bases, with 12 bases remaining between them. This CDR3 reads CASRPNSLYEQYV. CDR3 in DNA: TGCGCCAGCAGGCCGAACTCGCTCTACGAGCAGTACGTC.

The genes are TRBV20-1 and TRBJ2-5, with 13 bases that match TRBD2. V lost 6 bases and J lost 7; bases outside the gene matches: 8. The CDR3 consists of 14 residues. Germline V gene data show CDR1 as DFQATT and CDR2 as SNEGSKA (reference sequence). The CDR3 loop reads CSATLAGGPGTQYF. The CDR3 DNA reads TGCAGTGCCACACTAGCGGGGGGGCCGGGGACCCAGTACTTC.

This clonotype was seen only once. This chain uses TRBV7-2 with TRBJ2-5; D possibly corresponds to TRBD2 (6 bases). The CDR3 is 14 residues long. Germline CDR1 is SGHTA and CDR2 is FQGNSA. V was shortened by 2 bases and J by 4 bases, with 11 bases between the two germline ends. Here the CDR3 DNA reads TGTGCCAGCAGCTTATCGAACGGGGGAGAGACCCAGTACTTC. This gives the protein CASSLSNGGETQYF.

DNA of the CDR3: TGCAGTGCTAGCGGGGGGCCGGTCGTAAATACGCAGTATTTT. Translating gives CSASGGPVVNTQYF. This rearrangement joins TRBV20-1 to TRBJ2-3, with D possibly matching TRBD2 (7 bases). The germline V gene has CDR1 DFQATT and CDR2 SNEGSKA (reference sequence). The CDR3 has 14 residues. Trimming took off 3 bases at V and 7 bases at J, with 17 bases between the two ends.

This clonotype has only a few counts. Written as DNA, the CDR3 is TGCAGTGCTAGAGATCAGGACTACGGCACAGATACGCAGTATTTT. This sequence encodes CSARDQDYGTDTQYF. This sequence joins TRBV20-1 and TRBJ2-3; a possible D gene is TRBD2 (6 bases). This CDR3 is built from 15 residues. Trimming shortened V by 0 bases and J by 1 base, and 11 bases separated the two germline ends. CDR1 and CDR2 from the germline V gene are DFQATT and SNEGSKA (reference sequence).